These 5 T cell receptor beta chains share one sample of origin, sequenced in a study of T cell clonotyping in hematopoietic cell transplantation. Clones were read by immunoSEQ multiplex PCR, and TCRdb kept only the in-frame ones, dropping some. The sample contains about 27,000 clones, approximately 95% of which appear only once. The specimen was peripheral blood mononuclear cells. All receptors derive from a man over 45 in good health. Some clones in this sample may be carry-over from other donors' samples.

The chain employs TRBV19 and TRBJ2-5, with TRBD1 matching over 7 bases. V was clipped by 6 bases and J by 1 base; unmatched bases: 8. Looked up from germline, CDR1 is LNHDA and CDR2 is SQIVND (reference sequence). The length of the CDR3 is 15 residues. The CDR3 sequence: CASRRQGGGQETQYF. The CDR3 nucleotides read TGTGCCAGTAGACGACAGGGTGGGGGCCAAGAGACCCAGTACTTC.

The rearrangement links TRBV27 to TRBJ2-3, with TRBD2 matching over 8 bases. Losses at the gene ends were 5 bases for V and 2 bases for J; bases not matched to a gene: 21. The CDR3 sequence is 20 residues long. Per the germline V gene, CDR1 is MNHEY and CDR2 is SMNVEV (reference sequence). CDR3 amino acids: CASSPGRGTAGAPITDTQYF. CDR3 bases: TGTGCCAGCAGTCCCGGCAGGGGAACAGCGGGGGCGCCGATCACAGATACGCAGTATTTT.

The chain employs TRBV9 and TRBJ2-1, with no clear D. V shed 1 base and J shed 1 base, with 6 bases lying between them. The CDR3 sequence is 14 residues long. Germline loops: CDR1 SGDLS, CDR2 YYNGEE. The CDR3 sequence is CASSVSSSYNEQFF. The CDR3 DNA follows: TGTGCCAGCAGCGTAAGCAGTTCCTACAATGAGCAGTTCTTC.

This chain links TRBV28 with TRBJ2-4, with 9 bases aligning to TRBD1. CDR3 length: 15 residues. J was trimmed by 5 bases and V by 2 bases; bases with no gene match: 4. Germline CDR1 is MDHEN and CDR2 is SYDVKM. This CDR3 is CASSLNRGLQNIQYF. The CDR3 DNA sequence: TGTGCCAGCAGTTTAAACAGGGGGCTCCAAAACATTCAGTACTTC.

The chain employs TRBV9 and TRBJ1-5, with no clear D. This CDR3 has 14 amino acids. Trimming cost V 0 bases and J 0 bases, with 4 bases left between them. Germline V CDR1 and CDR2: SGDLS, YYNGEE. In DNA form, the CDR3 reads TGTGCCAGCAGCGTAGATCCTAGCAATCAGCCCCAGCATTTT. Protein sequence: CASSVDPSNQPQHF.